This entry features one TCR beta chain sequence. V was clipped by 0 bases and J by 5 bases, with 7 bases between them. This CDR3 region has 13 residues. Germline loops: CDR1 LNHNV, CDR2 YYDKDF (reference sequence). Data came from immunoSEQ multiplex PCR; TCRdb stores just in-frame clones and leaves some out. This sample has over 200,000 clones; approximately 80% occur once, and the top ten carry around 1.8%. The data originate from a study of blood T cell repertoires in COVID-19. Study details: T cells, B-cell-depleted T cells, or PBMCs provided the cDNA or gDNA that served as material.

Sequencing input: PBMCs or T cells enriched from blood (not recorded which). The sequence derives from a man in his fifties or sixties who had recovered from COVID-19. The chain recombines TRBV15 with TRBJ2-5; D may be TRBD1 (5 bases). The CDR3 DNA is TGTGCCACCAGCAGAGACAGGGTGGAGACCCAGTACTTC. This gives the protein CATSRDRVETQYF. Drawing the rest from reference TRBV15 and TRBJ2-5, the complete variable domain is DAMVIQNPRYQVTQFGKPVTLSCSQTLNHNVMYWYQQKSSQAPKLLFHYYDKDFNNEADTPDNFQSRRPNTSFCFLDIRSPGLGDTAMYLCATSRDRVETQYFGPGTRLLVL.